This T cell receptor (beta chain) was recorded in a study of neurological immune-mediated disorders. From 2 million PBMCs stored at -80 C, the unsorted libraries were generated. This CDR3 is 16 amino acids long. Unmatched junction bases numbered 6, after V lost 4 bases and J lost 0 bases. Germline CDR1 SEHNR, CDR2 FQNEAQ (reference sequence). TCRdb re-derived calls from the 5' RACE reads in MiXCR, one entry per CDR3 protein. The sample yields 20,000 to 30,000 distinct CDR3 sequences, over 6.5% seen once. The study's findings and limits: None of the CDR3 amino acid sequences found in expanded clones was shared across subjects. This suggests that the TCR-beta repertoires were private in all groups.

This clonotype was observed at least ten times. The antigen remains undetermined. The sample consisted of PBMCs. The sequence came from a woman aged 40 to 50 in good health. The chain uses TRBV7-9 and TRBJ2-3, with TRBD1 matching over 8 bases. CDR3 sequence reads: CASSSMWTGSTDTQYF. CDR3 nucleotide sequence: TGTGCCAGCAGCTCCATGTGGACAGGGAGCACAGATACGCAGTATTTT.